This section outlines one T cell receptor (beta chain) sequence together with its context. This clone appeared a single time. Its recognized antigen is unknown. There are no base qualities to consult, and no much larger clone falls within one base. Library generation was performed with the immunoSEQ multiplex PCR assay. Imported from immuneACCESS, the table was reduced by TCRdb to in-frame sequences with V and J called. These copies leave out some clones; in studies compared against another copy, an unresolved V gene accounts for under half, and the cause of the remainder is not known. Within this sample are over 65,000 clones, with roughly 94% of them counted one time only. The top ten constitute 6% to 8% of the sample. Via the germline V gene, CDR1 is SNHLY and CDR2 FYNNEI. From the cysteine up to the phenylalanine, the CDR3 has a length of 13 residues. Solely the CDR3 DNA is kept, with 39 bases framed from the first base. V lost 2 bases and J lost 7 bases; the stretch between them is 11 bases long.

This sample was included in a study of control samples from healthy donors and cancer patients (TCRdb year 2020). The sample taken for sequencing was blood. This TCR was recovered from a woman between 35 and 50 years old in good health. Recombination joined TRBV2 with TRBJ2-5; the D segment could be TRBD2, given 6 matching bases. The encoded CDR3 is CASSENRSGTQYF. The nucleotide sequence reads TGTGCCAGCAGTGAAAACCGTAGCGGGACCCAGTACTTC.